The sequence of this T cell receptor (beta chain) was determined in a study of blood T cell repertoires in COVID-19. Study-wide context: Spain, Italy and the United States supplied samples that represented acute and convalescent COVID-19. PBMCs, B-cell-depleted T cells, or T cells provided the cDNA or gDNA that made up the material.

Per the study methods: Estimation of nucleated cell counts was performed using reference gene primer amplification. Libraries were prepared by immunoSEQ multiplex PCR; TCRdb keeps only in-frame clonotypes and omits some of them. The V and J calls and clone size are taken from that table; D and trimming were inferred from the DNA. Seen here are under 150,000 clones, roughly 90% observed once, and the top ten hold approximately 2.3%. V gave up 8 bases and J gave up 1 base, with 17 bases separating them. The CDR3 runs to 14 residues. Germline assignment: CDR1 GTSNPN and CDR2 SVGIG (reference sequence). The sequence came from a man aged 70-80 years with active COVID-19. This chain connects TRBV30 to TRBJ1-2, with D maybe TRBD1 (5 bases). The specimen was peripheral blood. The CDR3 is CAVGLSGGNYGYTF. As DNA, the CDR3 is TGTGCCGTGGGACTTTCGGGTGGTAACTATGGCTACACCTTC. The full variable domain, rest sourced from reference TRBV30 and TRBJ1-2, is SQTIHQWPATLVQPVGSPLSLECTVEGTSNPNLYWYRQAAGRGLQLLFYSVGIGQISSEVPQNLSASRPQDRQFILSSKKLLLSDSGFYLCAVGLSGGNYGYTFGSGTRLTVV.